The 27 T cell receptor beta chains in this list originate from one sample, sequenced in a study of blood T cell repertoires in COVID-19. Sequencing used immunoSEQ multiplex PCR; TCRdb keeps in-frame clones, though not all of them. The sample has about 160,000 clones; around 84% are singletons. Sequenced sample: peripheral blood. These TCRs come from a woman older than 75 with acute or convalescent COVID-19.

The V gene is TRBV6-5, the J gene TRBJ2-5; 10 nucleotides agree with TRBD1. V lost 7 bases, J lost 1 base, and 6 bases stayed unmatched. CDR3 length equals 15 residues. In germline, CDR1 is MNHEY, CDR2 SVGAGI. The CDR3: CASKGTGAPQETQYF. CDR3 bases: TGTGCCAGCAAAGGGACAGGGGCTCCCCAAGAGACCCAGTACTTC.

This clone was picked up a small number of times. The chain recombines TRBV4-2 with TRBJ2-7, with 9 bases matching TRBD1. The CDR3 is 15 amino acids. Losses at the gene ends were 4 bases for V and 1 base for J; bases not matched to a gene: 5. Germline values: CDR1 LGHNA, CDR2 YNFKEQ. CDR3 DNA sequence: TGTGCCAGCAGCCCCGGGACAGGGCTATCCTACGAGCAGTACTTC. Protein: CASSPGTGLSYEQYF.

CDR3 in DNA: TGTGCCAGCTCACGGGACTGGAGCTCCTATAATTCACCCCTCCACTTT. Its translation: CASSRDWSSYNSPLHF. The chain combines TRBV18 with TRBJ1-6, with D possibly TRBD1 on 5 matching bases. This CDR3 is built from 16 residues. The V gene's germline CDR1 is KGHSH and CDR2 LQKENI. The ends were cut back, 4 bases at V and 0 bases at J, with 10 bases in the middle.

The rearrangement links TRBV19 to TRBJ2-3, with D unresolved. The CDR3 is made up of 15 amino acids. Trimming pared 3 bases from V and 2 bases from J, leaving 12 bases between. From germline, CDR1 is LNHDA and CDR2 SQIVND (reference sequence). The DNA for the CDR3 is TGTGCCAGTAGTATTATACTTCCTCCCACAGATACGCAGTATTTT. Residues: CASSIILPPTDTQYF.

V usage is TRBV14 and J usage is TRBJ1-5; the D is unclear. CDR3 length: 16 amino acids. Germline loops: CDR1 SGHDN, CDR2 FVKESK. V lost 3 bases and J lost 6, with 18 bases in between. CDR3 amino acids: CASSQVFSSAGQPQHF. The CDR3 DNA is TGTGCCAGCAGCCAGGTGTTTAGCTCGGCGGGTCAGCCCCAGCATTTT.

This chain links TRBV12-5 with TRBJ1-4, with TRBD1 as a possible D gene (5 bases). The CDR3 spans 15 residues. From germline, CDR1 is LGHNT and CDR2 FRNRAP. Trimming removed 4 bases from V and 4 bases from J, with 13 bases in between. DNA for the CDR3: TGTGCTAGTGGTTCATTGAGACAGAGTAATGAAAAACTGTTTTTT. Residues: CASGSLRQSNEKLFF. Combining the CDR3 with reference TRBV12-5 and TRBJ1-4 gives the whole variable domain DARVTQTPRHKVTEMGQEVTMRCQPILGHNTVFWYRQTMMQGLELLAYFRNRAPLDDSGMPKDRFSAEMPDATLATLKIQPSEPRDSAVYFCASGSLRQSNEKLFFGSGTQLSVL.

The chain combines TRBV5-4 with TRBJ1-6; maybe TRBD1 (6 bases). With 4 bases removed from V and 11 bases from J, the gap between germline ends came to 19 bases. The germline V gene has CDR1 SGHNT and CDR2 YYREEE (reference sequence). The CDR3 has 15 amino acids. CDR3 sequence: CASSQTGTPTPPLHF. The CDR3 DNA is TGTGCCAGCAGCCAAACCGGGACACCAACCCCACCCCTCCACTTT.

The V and J genes are TRBV10-2 and TRBJ2-7, with D possibly matching TRBD2 (5 bases). This CDR3 is built from 15 residues. V lost 1 base, J lost 2 bases, and 12 bases lay in between. The germline CDR1 and CDR2 sequences are WSHSY and SAAADI. The CDR3 loop reads CASSELRDYTYEQYF. CDR3 sequence (DNA): TGCGCCAGCAGTGAGTTGAGGGATTATACCTACGAGCAGTACTTC.

This clone appeared once. The rearrangement links TRBV6-5 to TRBJ1-1; D is ambiguous. Trimming stripped 3 bases from V and 3 bases from J, with 14 bases between. CDR1 and CDR2 (germline): MNHEY, SVGAGI. This CDR3 has 15 residues. DNA of the CDR3: TGTGCCAGCAGTTATTCTCAGACGGCGGACACTGAAGCTTTCTTT. Amino acid sequence: CASSYSQTADTEAFF.

The V and J genes are TRBV9 and TRBJ2-1; 7 bases are a match to TRBD1. Unmatched junction bases numbered 4, after V lost 4 bases and J lost 3 bases. The V gene's germline CDR1 is SGDLS and CDR2 YYNGEE. The CDR3 length is 14 residues. CDR3 loop: CASSPGQVYNEQFF. The CDR3 DNA reads TGTGCCAGCAGCCCCGGACAGGTCTACAATGAGCAGTTCTTC.

The chain has TRBV7-2 and TRBJ1-1; TRBD1 might be the D (5 bases). The length of the CDR3 is 15 residues. The V end lost 1 base, the J end lost 2 bases, and 11 bases lay between the germline ends. Germline-derived CDR1 and CDR2 are SGHTA and FQGNSA. The CDR3 DNA reads as TGTGCCAGCAGCTTAGTAGGGGCCCCAAACACTGAAGCTTTCTTT. Translation gives CASSLVGAPNTEAFF.

The chain carries TRBV11-2 and TRBJ2-1; weak D call: TRBD1 (6 bases). The CDR3 is 15 amino acids. Looked up from germline, CDR1 is SGHAT and CDR2 is FQNNGV. V was trimmed by 1 base and J by 2 bases, leaving 9 bases between them. DNA of the CDR3: TGTGCCAGCAGCTTAGTTTCAGGGGCCTACAATGAGCAGTTCTTC. It specifies CASSLVSGAYNEQFF.

The CDR3 nucleotides are TGTGCCAGCAGCCTCGGGACTAGCGGGGACGGGTGGCAAGAGACCCAGTACTTC. It is translated as CASSLGTSGDGWQETQYF. The genes are TRBV7-9 and TRBJ2-5, with 13 bases identical to TRBD2. The junction had 11 bases not matched to a gene; V was cut back by 5 bases and J by 2 bases. The V gene's germline CDR1 is SEHNR and CDR2 FQNEAQ (reference sequence). The CDR3 is made up of 18 amino acids.

The chain has TRBV5-6 and TRBJ1-3; 9 positions match TRBD1. CDR1 is SGHDT, CDR2 YYEEEE, per germline. The trim removed 2 bases at V and 8 bases at J, leaving 17 bases unmatched. The CDR3 covers 18 residues. CDR3 loop: CASSFPMGQGLPWYTIYF. The CDR3, as DNA: TGTGCCAGCAGCTTCCCCATGGGACAGGGTCTCCCTTGGTACACCATATATTTT.

This clone has only a few counts. V and J are TRBV7-2 and TRBJ2-7; a possible D gene is TRBD2 (6 bases). CDR3 length: 15 residues. V was trimmed by 5 bases and J by 1 base, leaving 15 bases between them. Germline V CDR1 and CDR2: SGHTA, FQGNSA. This chain's CDR3 is CASSIREKGSYEQYF. For the CDR3, the DNA is TGTGCCAGCAGCATCCGGGAGAAGGGATCCTACGAGCAGTACTTC.

This rearrangement joins TRBV5-1 to TRBJ2-1, with 8 bases that match TRBD1. Germline-derived CDR1 and CDR2 are SGHRS and YFSETQ. V shed 0 bases, J shed 10 bases, and the junction held 12 bases outside the gene matches. The length of the CDR3 is 16 residues. CDR3 DNA sequence: TGCGCCAGCAGCTTGGCCGGGACAGGTCAACGAAGGGAGCAGTTCTTC. Residues: CASSLAGTGQRREQFF.

This chain uses TRBV11-3 with TRBJ2-7, with TRBD2 matching 8 bases. The trim removed 5 bases at V and 3 bases at J, leaving 3 bases unmatched. Germline assignment: CDR1 SGHNT and CDR2 YENEEA. The CDR3 spans 13 residues. The CDR3 loop reads CASSPGTSYEQYF. In DNA, the CDR3 is TGTGCCAGCAGCCCCGGGACTAGCTACGAGCAGTACTTC.

This clone was seen a few times. At one boundary the junction diverges from the germline segment, which might be a read error. The chain uses TRBV12-3 or TRBV12-4 and TRBJ2-1; weak D call: TRBD2 (6 bases). The CDR3 sequence is 13 residues long. Here the CDR3 DNA reads TGTGCCAGCAGCTTAGTGGCGGGGCATGAGCAGTTCTTC. This sequence encodes CASSLVAGHEQFF.

V usage is TRBV19 and J usage is TRBJ2-2; D call uncertain. Deletions cut 0 bases from V and 0 bases from J, with 2 bases between. Looked up from germline, CDR1 is LNHDA and CDR2 is SQIVND (reference sequence). CDR3 size: 14 residues. CDR3: CASSIDANTGELFF. The CDR3, as DNA: TGTGCCAGTAGTATAGACGCGAACACCGGGGAGCTGTTTTTT.

The chain uses TRBV28 and TRBJ1-4; 9 bases are shared with TRBD1. The junction had 6 bases not matched to a gene; V was cut back by 3 bases and J by 7 bases. The CDR3 contains 15 residues. Looked up from germline, CDR1 is MDHEN and CDR2 is SYDVKM. CDR3 sequence (DNA): TGTGCCAGCAGTTTCGGGAAGGACAGGGGTGAAAAACTGTTTTTT. This gives the protein CASSFGKDRGEKLFF.

V usage is TRBV9 and J usage is TRBJ1-1, with a weak D call TRBD1 (6 bases). V lost 1 base, J lost 6 bases, and 13 bases lay in between. Germline assignment: CDR1 SGDLS and CDR2 YYNGEE. This CDR3 contains 14 residues. The CDR3 DNA reads TGTGCCAGCAGCGTAAGGACAGAAGATTCTGAAGCTTTCTTT. Translating gives CASSVRTEDSEAFF. Supplemented by reference TRBV9 and TRBJ1-1, the full variable domain reads DSGVTQTPKHLITATGQRVTLRCSPRSGDLSVYWYQQSLDQGLQFLIQYYNGEERAKGNILERFSAQQFPDLHSELNLSSLELGDSALYFCASSVRTEDSEAFFGQGTRLTVV.

The chain joins TRBV10-2 to TRBJ2-7; D ambiguous. This CDR3 region has 13 residues. Between the trimmed V and J ends, which lost 3 bases and 2 bases, there was a span of 8 bases. CDR1 WSHSY and CDR2 SAAADI come from the germline V gene. CDR3 residues: CASSEELTYEQYF. CDR3 DNA: TGCGCCAGCAGTGAAGAGCTTACCTACGAGCAGTACTTC.

The gene calls are TRBV3-1 (or the pseudogene TRBV3-2) and TRBJ1-1; 10 bases line up with TRBD1. The CDR3 runs to 16 residues. CDR1 and CDR2 from the germline V gene are LGHDT and YNNKEL (reference sequence). Unmatched junction bases numbered 8, after V lost 2 bases and J lost 5 bases. The CDR3 region has the DNA TGTGCCAGCAGCCAAATCCGGGACAGGGGATGGACTGAAGCTTTCTTT. Residues: CASSQIRDRGWTEAFF.

V usage is TRBV6-5 and J usage is TRBJ2-7; 7 bases are shared with TRBD1. Trimming cost V 11 bases and J 2 bases; bases outside gene matches: 15. Germline CDR1 is MNHEY and CDR2 is SVGAGI. The CDR3 runs to 15 residues. The CDR3 nucleotides read TGTGCCTGCTCCTTAGGTGGGACAGCTACCTACGAGCAGTACTTC. Protein sequence: CACSLGGTATYEQYF.

This clone showed up many times. The chain links TRBV4-2 to TRBJ1-5; D is ambiguous. The CDR3 is made up of 13 amino acids. Trimming stripped 0 bases from V and 8 bases from J, with 8 bases between. Germline CDR1 reads LGHNA; CDR2 reads YNFKEQ. The CDR3 here is CASSQDLSEPQHF. The CDR3 coding sequence is TGTGCCAGCAGCCAAGATTTATCGGAGCCCCAGCATTTT.

The chain is built from TRBV29-1 and TRBJ1-1; TRBD1 might be the D (6 bases). There are 14 residues in the CDR3. CDR1 and CDR2 from the germline V gene are SQVTM and ANQGSEA. V lost 4 bases to trimming and J lost 6 bases, with 18 bases between them. The CDR3 protein is CSVAEGQNRPEAFF. The CDR3 DNA reads as TGCAGCGTTGCAGAAGGACAGAATCGGCCTGAAGCTTTCTTT. Supplemented by reference TRBV29-1 and TRBJ1-1, the full variable domain reads SAVISQKPSRDICQRGTSLTIQCQVDSQVTMMFWYRQQPGQSLTLIATANQGSEATYESGFVIDKFPISRPNLTFSTLTVSNMSPEDSSIYLCSVAEGQNRPEAFFGQGTRLTVV.

The chain joins TRBV13 to TRBJ2-5; 12 bases fit TRBD2. V dropped 4 bases and J dropped 2; count of bases not matched to a gene: 5. This CDR3 is built from 16 residues. Germline V gene sequence: CDR1 PRHDT, CDR2 FYEKMQ (reference sequence). Here the CDR3 reads CASSSVTSGGQETQYF. The CDR3 nucleotides are TGTGCCAGCAGCTCGGTGACTAGCGGGGGACAAGAGACCCAGTACTTC.